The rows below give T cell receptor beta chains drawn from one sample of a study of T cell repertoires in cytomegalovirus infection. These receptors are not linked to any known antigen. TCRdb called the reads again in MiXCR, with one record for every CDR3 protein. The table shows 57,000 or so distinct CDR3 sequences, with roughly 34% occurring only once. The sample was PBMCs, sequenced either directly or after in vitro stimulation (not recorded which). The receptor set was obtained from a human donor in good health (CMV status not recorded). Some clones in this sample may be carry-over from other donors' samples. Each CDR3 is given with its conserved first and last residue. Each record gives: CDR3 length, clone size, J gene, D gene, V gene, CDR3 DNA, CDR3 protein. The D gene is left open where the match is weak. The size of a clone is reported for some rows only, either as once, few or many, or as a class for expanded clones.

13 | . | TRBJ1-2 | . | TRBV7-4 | TGTGCCAGCAGCTTAGATGGAACCTATGGCTACACCTTC | CASSLDGTYGYTF
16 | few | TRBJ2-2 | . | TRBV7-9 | TGTGCCAGCAGCTACGCCGGGCGCAGGCACACCGGGGAGCTGTTTTTT | CASSYAGRRHTGELFF
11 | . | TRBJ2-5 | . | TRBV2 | TGTGCCAGCAGAGACAGGGAGACCCAGTACTTC | CASRDRETQYF
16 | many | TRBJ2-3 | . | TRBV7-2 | TGTGCCAGCACCGGGCCGGAGCGGTCGGGCACAGATACGCAGTATTTT | CASTGPERSGTDTQYF
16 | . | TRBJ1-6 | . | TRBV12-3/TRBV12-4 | TGTGCCAGCAGCCGCCTGTCAGGTCGCAACGGTTCACCCCTCCACTTT | CASSRLSGRNGSPLHF
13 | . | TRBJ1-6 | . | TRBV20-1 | TGCAGTGCAGGAACCGGGGTTGATTCACCCCTCCACTTT | CSAGTGVDSPLHF
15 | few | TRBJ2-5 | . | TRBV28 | TGTGCCAGCAGTTTATTGCGTAGGGGTCAAGAGACCCAGTACTTC | CASSLLRRGQETQYF
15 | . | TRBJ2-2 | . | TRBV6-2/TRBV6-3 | TGTGCCAGCAGACCCGGGACTGTGAACACCGGGGAGCTGTTTTTT | CASRPGTVNTGELFF
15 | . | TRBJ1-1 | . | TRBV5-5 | TGTGCCAGCAGCTTGGAAGCAGGGGCGAACACTGAAGCTTTCTTT | CASSLEAGANTEAFF
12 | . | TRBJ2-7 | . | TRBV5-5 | TGTGCCAGCAGCGCAGAGGCCTACGAGCAGTACTTC | CASSAEAYEQYF
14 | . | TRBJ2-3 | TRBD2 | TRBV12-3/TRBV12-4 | TGTGCCAGCAGGCCTCGGACTAGCGTCGATACGCAGTATTTT | CASRPRTSVDTQYF
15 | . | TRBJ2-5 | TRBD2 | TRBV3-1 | TGTGCCAGCAGCGCCCAGGGACTAATTTCGGAGACCCAGTACTTC | CASSAQGLISETQYF
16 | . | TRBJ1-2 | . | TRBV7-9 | TGTGCCAGCAGCTCTCTAGCGGGAGTCGAAAGCTATGGCTACACCTTC | CASSSLAGVESYGYTF
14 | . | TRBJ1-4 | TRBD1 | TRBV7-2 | TGTGCCAGCAGCCCGGGACAGGCAAATGAAAAACTGTTTTTT | CASSPGQANEKLFF
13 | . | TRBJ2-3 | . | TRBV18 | TGTGCCAGCTCCCTCCAGGGGAAAGATACGCAGTATTTT | CASSLQGKDTQYF